The T cell receptor beta chain under discussion was sequenced for a study of blood T cell repertoires in COVID-19. Study at large: Sources were T cells, B-cell-depleted T cells, or PBMCs; the material itself was cDNA or gDNA.

Followed over time, Seattle patients had been enrolled while infection was active. Sequencing was performed with immunoSEQ multiplex PCR; in TCRdb, only in-frame clones are kept and a portion is missing. The data hold around 60,000 clones, with 55% to 80% observed a single time. V was cut by 0 bases and J by 4 bases, with 14 bases left in between. The germline gives CDR1 LGHNA, CDR2 YNFKEQ. The CDR3 is made up of 16 amino acids. The genes are TRBV4-2 and TRBJ2-3, with unresolved D. The material sequenced was peripheral blood. This receptor was identified in a woman in her seventies with COVID-19, enrolled during active disease. CDR3 region: CASSQEVWAQADTQYF. The CDR3 region has the DNA TGTGCCAGCAGCCAAGAGGTTTGGGCCCAGGCAGATACGCAGTATTTT.